This TCR beta chain is from a study of vaccination and CD4 T cells after COVID-19. Study-wide context: Post-COVID sampling occurred a median approximately 93 days after diagnosis (range 35 to 161). Study observations and caveats: Convalescent patients' clones that were vaccine-specific were spike mono-reactive in 304 of 307 cases. Researchers report that a median about 90% of reactive clones in convalescent patients surfaced only post-vaccination.

With 3 bases removed from V and 6 bases from J, the gap between germline ends came to 14 bases. In germline, CDR1 is DFQATT, CDR2 SNEGSKA (reference sequence). This CDR3 spans 13 amino acids. Sequenced with the Oncomine TCR Beta short-read assay was DNA taken from cultured CD4+ T cells. Genomic DNA was isolated from cultured CD4+ T cells. TCRdb re-called the PCR reads through MiXCR, storing one row per CDR3 protein. The sample has over 8,500 distinct CDR3 sequences, about 61% seen once. About this clonotype: No antigen is known for it.

Treatment meaning: approximately 9-day PBMC culture with coronavirus spike peptide pools or control peptides (ViraFEST assay). This chain joins TRBV20-1 and TRBJ1-2; D may be TRBD1 (6 bases). The clonotype comes from a human donor who had recovered from COVID-19. The sample comprised CD4+ T cells from blood, cultured in vitro. This CDR3 is CSASGYRVDGYTF. The CDR3 bases are TGCAGTGCTAGCGGGTACAGGGTAGATGGCTACACCTTC.